The T cell receptor (beta chain) under discussion was sequenced for a study of T cells in tuberculosis. Study summary: CD1B tetramers identified T cells specific for mycobacterial lipid GMM.

This CDR3 contains 15 residues. V shed 0 bases and J 7 bases; nucleotides not matched to a gene: 7. CDR1 SGHRS and CDR2 YFSETQ come from the germline V gene. This table comes from immunoSEQ multiplex PCR, and its TCRdb copy is limited to in-frame clones, with some not included. This table holds some 25,000 clones, nearly 97% found once. This clone was detected only once. Sequencing used PBMCs. The chain carries TRBV5-1 and TRBJ2-1; TRBD1 matches 7 bases. The receptor comes from a donor aged 10-35 years with latent tuberculosis or without tuberculosis infection. The CDR3 DNA follows: TGCGCCAGCAGCTTGGGACAGGGATATGGGAATGAGCAGTTCTTC. Translated: CASSLGQGYGNEQFF.